This entry concerns a single T cell receptor beta chain. The antigen is unknown. The data were obtained in a study of cytomegalovirus exposure and HLA in healthy donors. Points from the study as a whole: A link between a missense DCLRE1C variant and TCR beta V- and J-gene trimming emerged from a later analysis. Likely technical artifact: a cluster of highly shared sequence variants.

The primer mix had 60 Vbeta and 13 Jbeta primers. The assay was immunoSEQ multiplex PCR, and TCRdb's table has in-frame clones only and misses some. This table has some 130,000 clones, more than 75% appearing once. The CDR3 is made up of 14 amino acids. The germline V gene has CDR1 MNHEY and CDR2 SMNVEV (reference sequence). V was pared by 8 bases and J by 7 bases, with 11 bases of the junction left unmatched. The clonotype was recovered from a man younger than 40 in good health and CMV-seronegative. This rearrangement joins TRBV27 to TRBJ2-4; 7 nucleotides match TRBD1. Material: PBMCs. The CDR3 nucleotides read TGTGCCAGCGGACCGGACAGGATACGGAACATTCAGTACTTC. This sequence encodes CASGPDRIRNIQYF.